This T cell receptor (beta chain) came from a study of cytotoxic CD8 clonotypes in ibrutinib-treated CLL. Sequenced by immunoSEQ multiplex PCR; TCRdb stores in-frame clones only, minus some. In the table there are about 130,000 clones, 70% to 90% of which are singletons. Genomic DNA (around 2 micrograms) was obtained from cryopreserved PBMCs for construction of TCR beta libraries. This CDR3 spans 11 amino acids. Per the germline V gene, CDR1 is MDHEN and CDR2 is SYDVKM. For this clone: No antigen is known for it. Compared with germline, one end of the junction differs, possibly owing to a read error.

Study-wide findings and caveats: Shared public clonotypes were rare, and on treatment they either got smaller or stayed the same. Baseline values of clonality outstripped age-matched healthy donors and followed circulating CD8+ T-cell counts. The study sampled sustained-remission and progressing patients at different times.

The receptor was isolated from a human donor with chronic lymphocytic leukemia. The chain carries TRBV28 and TRBJ2-5; perhaps TRBD2 as D (6 bases). This specimen consisted of PBMCs, obtained after 24 months of ibrutinib treatment. The CDR3, as DNA: TGTGCCAGCAGTCCAGGGACTGGTCCTCACTTC. This codes for CASSPGTGPHF.